The rows below give T cell receptor beta chains drawn from one sample of a study of T cells in Graves' hyperthyroidism and ophthalmopathy. A single record per CDR3 protein comes from TCRdb applying MiXCR to the multiplex PCR reads. The table records 550,000 to 600,000 distinct CDR3 sequences, just over 45% of them present only once. The specimen was peripheral blood or thyroid tissue (not recorded which). These receptors all come from an adult woman with Graves' disease, either hyperthyroidism or ophthalmopathy (not recorded which). The CDR3 runs from the conserved cysteine through the conserved F or W. D genes are given only for firm matches. Clone size appears in some rows only: once, few, many, or a class for an expanded clone.

J: TRBJ1-1; V: TRBV12-3/TRBV12-4; D: .; size: .; DNA: TGTGCCAGCAGTGCATTCCCAGTTTACGTCACTGAAGCTTTCTTT; CDR3: CASSAFPVYVTEAFF
J: TRBJ2-7; V: TRBV20-1; D: .; size: .; DNA: TGCAGTGCCAGCAGAACAGTTAGCTCCTACGAGCAGTACTTC; CDR3: CSASRTVSSYEQYF
J: TRBJ1-2; V: TRBV7-4; D: .; size: few; DNA: TGTGCCAGCAGCACCTATAGTCGGGTTAACTATGGCTACACCTTC; CDR3: CASSTYSRVNYGYTF
J: TRBJ1-5; V: TRBV6-1; D: .; size: many; DNA: TGTGCCAGCAGCTGGAAGGACAATCAGCCCCAGCATTTT; CDR3: CASSWKDNQPQHF
J: TRBJ2-7; V: TRBV5-4; D: TRBD2; size: many; DNA: TGTGCCAGCAGACTGACTAGCGGGAGCGACGAGCAGTACTTC; CDR3: CASRLTSGSDEQYF
J: TRBJ2-2; V: TRBV7-8; D: .; size: many; DNA: TGTGCCAGCAGGCAAACAGGAACGAACACCGGGGAGCTGTTTTTT; CDR3: CASRQTGTNTGELFF
J: TRBJ1-5; V: TRBV24-1; D: .; size: .; DNA: TGTGCCACCAGTTTACTTCAGGGTAATCAGCCCCAGCATTTT; CDR3: CATSLLQGNQPQHF
J: TRBJ1-4; V: TRBV5-1; D: TRBD1; size: many; DNA: TGCGCCAGCAGCAGAAACAGGGGTTTTGATGAAAAACTGTTTTTT; CDR3: CASSRNRGFDEKLFF
J: TRBJ1-5; V: TRBV10-3; D: TRBD1; size: many; DNA: TGTGCCATCAAGGCCCCGAGACAGGGGAATCAGCCCCAGCATTTT; CDR3: CAIKAPRQGNQPQHF
J: TRBJ2-7; V: TRBV11-2; D: .; size: few; DNA: TGTGCAAGCACCGGGCAACGGGACGAGCAGTACTTC; CDR3: CASTGQRDEQYF
J: TRBJ1-3; V: TRBV7-6; D: .; size: many; DNA: TGTGCCAGCAGCCGACGCCCTCCTCCAGGAAACACCATATATTTT; CDR3: CASSRRPPPGNTIYF
J: TRBJ1-5; V: TRBV7-2; D: .; size: .; DNA: TGTGCCAGCAGCTTAAATACAGGGCATGGCAATCAGCCCCAGCATTTT; CDR3: CASSLNTGHGNQPQHF
J: TRBJ1-6; V: TRBV5-1; D: .; size: few; DNA: TGCGCCAGCAGAATAGGGCAGCCGAATTCACCCCTCCACTTT; CDR3: CASRIGQPNSPLHF
J: TRBJ2-5; V: TRBV20-1; D: .; size: .; DNA: TGCAGTGCTAGAGGCTTATCGGGAGACGCCGGGGAGCTAGAGACCCAGTACTTC; CDR3: CSARGLSGDAGELETQYF
J: TRBJ1-6; V: TRBV11-2; D: TRBD1; size: .; DNA: TGTGCCAGCAGCTCCTTGACAGGGGGCATGGATTCACCCCTCCACTTT; CDR3: CASSSLTGGMDSPLHF
J: TRBJ2-5; V: TRBV29-1; D: .; size: few; DNA: TGCAGCGTTGTCGGGGTCGAAGAGACCCAGTACTTC; CDR3: CSVVGVEETQYF
J: TRBJ1-1; V: TRBV12-3/TRBV12-4; D: .; size: many; DNA: TGTGCCAGCATTGGCCTGAACACTGAAGCTTTCTTT; CDR3: CASIGLNTEAFF
J: TRBJ1-2; V: TRBV7-9; D: .; size: many; DNA: TGTGCCAGCAGCTTGTCCGTGGGAGCCTATGGCTACACCTTC; CDR3: CASSLSVGAYGYTF
J: TRBJ2-7; V: TRBV7-9; D: .; size: many; DNA: TGTGCCAGCAGCTCCACCTGGGGCTCCTACGAGCAGTACTTC; CDR3: CASSSTWGSYEQYF
J: TRBJ2-7; V: TRBV29-1; D: .; size: .; DNA: TGCAGCGTTTTGCTCCACGAGCAGTACTTC; CDR3: CSVLLHEQYF
J: TRBJ1-5; V: TRBV7-2; D: .; size: many; DNA: TGTGCCAGCAGCCCCTGGATGGCGGATCAGCCCCAGCATTTT; CDR3: CASSPWMADQPQHF
J: TRBJ2-6; V: TRBV6-2/TRBV6-3; D: .; size: .; DNA: TGTGCCAGCAGTTACATGAGGAGGGTCTCTGGGGCCAACGTCCTGACTTTC; CDR3: CASSYMRRVSGANVLTF
J: TRBJ2-6; V: TRBV10-3; D: .; size: once; DNA: TGTGCCAGCAGCTCCCGTCCGGGGGGGGCCAACGTCCTGACTTTC; CDR3: CASSSRPGGANVLTF
J: TRBJ1-5; V: TRBV12-3/TRBV12-4; D: TRBD1; size: many; DNA: TGTGCCAGCAGTTTAGCGGACAGGGCCAATCAGCCCCAGCATTTT; CDR3: CASSLADRANQPQHF
J: TRBJ1-3; V: TRBV5-1; D: .; size: many; DNA: TGCGCCAGCAGCTTGAAGTACAGCTCTGGAAACACCATATATTTT; CDR3: CASSLKYSSGNTIYF
J: TRBJ1-2; V: TRBV7-2; D: .; size: many; DNA: TGTGCCAGCAGCTTGCAGGGACCCTATGGCTACACCTTC; CDR3: CASSLQGPYGYTF
J: TRBJ1-5; V: TRBV18; D: TRBD1; size: many; DNA: TGTGCCAGCTCACCCGGGACAGGGGAACAGCCCCAGCATTTT; CDR3: CASSPGTGEQPQHF
J: TRBJ1-1; V: TRBV7-9; D: .; size: .; DNA: TGTGCCAGCAGCTTATACCCAAACAGCCCTGAAGCTTTCTTT; CDR3: CASSLYPNSPEAFF
J: TRBJ1-4; V: TRBV25-1; D: .; size: .; DNA: TGTGCCAGCTCCCGTATGGGCGAGGAAAAACTGTTTTTT; CDR3: CASSRMGEEKLFF
J: TRBJ2-2; V: TRBV15; D: TRBD2; size: many; DNA: TGTGCCACCAGCAGAGAAGCGGGGACGAACACCGGGGAGCTGTTTTTT; CDR3: CATSREAGTNTGELFF
J: TRBJ1-4; V: TRBV29-1; D: .; size: .; DNA: TGCAGCGTTGAAGCCAGGGGTAATGAAAAACTGTTTTTT; CDR3: CSVEARGNEKLFF
J: TRBJ1-6; V: TRBV7-2; D: .; size: many; DNA: TGTGCCAGCAGCTTTAATTCACCCCTCCACTTT; CDR3: CASSFNSPLHF
J: TRBJ1-5; V: TRBV2; D: .; size: .; DNA: TGTGCCAGCAGTGTTTCCAGGGGTAAGGCCGAGCATTTT; CDR3: CASSVSRGKAEHF
J: TRBJ1-5; V: TRBV28; D: .; size: many; DNA: TGTGCCAGCGAAGTCAGCAATCAGCCCCAGCATTTT; CDR3: CASEVSNQPQHF
J: TRBJ1-1; V: TRBV20-1; D: .; size: .; DNA: TGCAGTTACCTCAGGGGCGAGAACACTGAAGCTTTCTTT; CDR3: CSYLRGENTEAFF
J: TRBJ2-5; V: TRBV14; D: TRBD2; size: many; DNA: TGTGCCAGCAGCCATAATAGCGGGAGAGGAGAGACCCAGTACTTC; CDR3: CASSHNSGRGETQYF
J: TRBJ1-5; V: TRBV15; D: .; size: few; DNA: TGTGCCACCAGCAGAGATCACGGGACGGTCCCCCCAAGGCATCAGCCCCAGCATTTT; CDR3: CATSRDHGTVPPRHQPQHF
J: TRBJ2-7; V: TRBV5-6; D: .; size: few; DNA: TGTGCCAGCAGCTTGGGGTGGAGGAACTACGAGCAGTACTTC; CDR3: CASSLGWRNYEQYF
J: TRBJ1-1; V: TRBV15; D: .; size: .; DNA: TGTGCCACCAGCAGAGGAGAGCCTGAAGCTTTCTTT; CDR3: CATSRGEPEAFF
J: TRBJ2-7; V: TRBV7-2; D: .; size: .; DNA: TGTGCCAGCAGCTTACAGGGGGGGAACGAGCAGTACTTC; CDR3: CASSLQGGNEQYF
J: TRBJ1-1; V: TRBV15; D: TRBD1; size: .; DNA: TGTGCCACCAGCAGCCTAGGACAGGGAAAGGGCACTGAAGCTTTCTTT; CDR3: CATSSLGQGKGTEAFF
J: TRBJ2-3; V: TRBV7-3; D: TRBD2; size: .; DNA: TGTGCCAGCAGCCTAGAGGGACTAGCAGCAGATACGCAGTATTTT; CDR3: CASSLEGLAADTQYF
J: TRBJ2-7; V: TRBV11-2; D: .; size: many; DNA: TGTGCCAGCAGCTTGGAGGACTACGAGCAGTACTTC; CDR3: CASSLEDYEQYF
J: TRBJ1-2; V: TRBV11-2; D: .; size: .; DNA: TGTGCCAGCAGCTTAGAACCAGGGACCTATGGCTACACCTTC; CDR3: CASSLEPGTYGYTF
J: TRBJ2-3; V: TRBV20-1; D: .; size: .; DNA: TGCAGTGCTAGTCTTCAAGGGACGGTAGATACGCAGTATTTT; CDR3: CSASLQGTVDTQYF
J: TRBJ2-6; V: TRBV7-8; D: TRBD1; size: .; DNA: TGTGCCAGCAGCTTACCTCGACAGGGGGCGATGGGCACTGAAGCTTTC; CDR3: CASSLPRQGAMGTEAF
J: TRBJ2-7; V: TRBV7-2; D: .; size: many; DNA: TGTGCCAGCAGCCGGGCCAGGGGCCTGGGCGAGCAGTACTTC; CDR3: CASSRARGLGEQYF
J: TRBJ1-5; V: TRBV7-6; D: TRBD1; size: .; DNA: TGTGCCAGCAGCCCGCGACAGGGTGCTCAGCCCCAGCATTTT; CDR3: CASSPRQGAQPQHF
J: TRBJ1-5; V: TRBV6-1; D: .; size: many; DNA: TGTGCCAGCAGTGAATACTTCGCCTTTGGAAGCAATCAGCCCCAGCATTTT; CDR3: CASSEYFAFGSNQPQHF
J: TRBJ1-4; V: TRBV15; D: .; size: once; DNA: TGTGCCACCAGCCCCAGGGCCCGATTTCGTGGAAAACTGTTTTTT; CDR3: CATSPRARFRGKLFF
J: TRBJ1-5; V: TRBV5-6; D: .; size: .; DNA: TGTGCCAGCAGCAAAGAGGGCTATAGCAATCAGCCCCAGCATTTT; CDR3: CASSKEGYSNQPQHF
J: TRBJ1-5; V: TRBV7-9; D: .; size: .; DNA: TGTGCCAGCAGCTTAACGGCGGGCGATCAGCCCCAGCATTTT; CDR3: CASSLTAGDQPQHF
J: TRBJ1-5; V: TRBV7-9; D: .; size: .; DNA: TGTGCCAGCAGTTATTCGGTTAGCAATCAGCCCCAGCATTTT; CDR3: CASSYSVSNQPQHF
J: TRBJ2-5; V: TRBV12-5; D: .; size: few; DNA: TGTGCTAGTGGTTTGGTTGTTAGGTTGCGGCCCGGGGTGAGCCCGGGGGAGACCCAGTACTTC; CDR3: CASGLVVRLRPGVSPGETQYF
J: TRBJ2-2; V: TRBV20-1; D: TRBD1; size: .; DNA: TGCGCCCCGACAGGGGTTAGGACCGGGGAGCTGTTTTTT; CDR3: CAPTGVRTGELFF
J: TRBJ2-5; V: TRBV25-1; D: .; size: .; DNA: TGTGCCTGCAGTGTGGACGGGAGTCAAGAGACCCAGTACTTC; CDR3: CACSVDGSQETQYF